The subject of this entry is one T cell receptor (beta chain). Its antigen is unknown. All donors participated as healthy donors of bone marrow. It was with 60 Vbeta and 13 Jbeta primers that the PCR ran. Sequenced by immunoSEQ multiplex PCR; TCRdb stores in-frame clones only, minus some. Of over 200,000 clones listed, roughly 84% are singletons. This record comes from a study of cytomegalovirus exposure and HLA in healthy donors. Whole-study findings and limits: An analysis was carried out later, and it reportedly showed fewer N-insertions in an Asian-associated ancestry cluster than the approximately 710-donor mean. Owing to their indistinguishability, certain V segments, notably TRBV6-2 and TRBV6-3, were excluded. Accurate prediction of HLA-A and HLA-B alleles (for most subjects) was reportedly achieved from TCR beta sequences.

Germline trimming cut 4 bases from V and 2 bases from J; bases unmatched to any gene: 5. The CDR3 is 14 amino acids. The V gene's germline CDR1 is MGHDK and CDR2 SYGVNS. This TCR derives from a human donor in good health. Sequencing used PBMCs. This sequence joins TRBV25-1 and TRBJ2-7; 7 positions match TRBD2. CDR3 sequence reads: CASSGGGTAYEQYF. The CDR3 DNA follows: TGTGCCAGCAGTGGGGGGGGGACCGCCTACGAGCAGTACTTC.